The subject of this entry is one T cell receptor beta chain. Its antigen remains unknown. This entry comes from a study of cytomegalovirus exposure and HLA in healthy donors. Study observations and caveats: In a later analysis, V- and J-gene trimming of beta chains associated with a DCLRE1C missense variant, replicated independently. Several top significant clusters appeared, in a later analysis, to be linked to common viral pathogens.

This CDR3 comprises 14 residues. Per germline, CDR1 MDHEN and CDR2 SYDVKM. J gave up 2 bases and V 3 bases, and 3 bases lay outside the gene matches. Researchers ran the PCR with 60 Vbeta and 13 Jbeta primers. TCRdb's table, derived via immunoSEQ multiplex PCR, lists solely in-frame clones and lacks some. Of about 160,000 clones listed, about four fifths are singletons. The source of this sequence is a human donor in good health. The chain has TRBV28 and TRBJ2-7; 8 bases match TRBD1. The sequencing sample was made of PBMCs. Written as DNA, the CDR3 is TGTGCCAGCAGTTTCACAGGGGGTCCCTACGAGCAGTACTTC. It is translated as CASSFTGGPYEQYF.